This T cell receptor beta chain was sequenced for a study of early T cells in non-severe SARS-CoV-2 infection. Study-wide context: Sequencing targeted bulk RNA from unsorted whole blood, leaving chains unpaired.

This clonotype was counted ten times or more. Germline CDR1 reads DFQATT; CDR2 reads SNEGSKA (reference sequence). V was pared by 3 bases and J by 3 bases, with 16 bases between. This CDR3 spans 15 amino acids. One entry per CDR3 protein results from TCRdb running MiXCR on the 5' RACE reads. There are about 60,000 distinct CDR3 sequences in the sample; about 12% occur only once, and roughly a tenth lies in the top ten. Sequencing was carried out using whole blood. V usage is TRBV20-1 and J usage is TRBJ2-3; TRBD2 is a possible D gene (5 bases). The sequence was collected from an adult who was a healthcare worker with PCR-confirmed SARS-CoV-2 infection or an uninfected control (not recorded which). CDR3 region: CSARATLAFTDTQYF. CDR3 bases: TGCAGTGCTAGGGCGACTCTAGCTTTTACAGATACGCAGTATTTT.